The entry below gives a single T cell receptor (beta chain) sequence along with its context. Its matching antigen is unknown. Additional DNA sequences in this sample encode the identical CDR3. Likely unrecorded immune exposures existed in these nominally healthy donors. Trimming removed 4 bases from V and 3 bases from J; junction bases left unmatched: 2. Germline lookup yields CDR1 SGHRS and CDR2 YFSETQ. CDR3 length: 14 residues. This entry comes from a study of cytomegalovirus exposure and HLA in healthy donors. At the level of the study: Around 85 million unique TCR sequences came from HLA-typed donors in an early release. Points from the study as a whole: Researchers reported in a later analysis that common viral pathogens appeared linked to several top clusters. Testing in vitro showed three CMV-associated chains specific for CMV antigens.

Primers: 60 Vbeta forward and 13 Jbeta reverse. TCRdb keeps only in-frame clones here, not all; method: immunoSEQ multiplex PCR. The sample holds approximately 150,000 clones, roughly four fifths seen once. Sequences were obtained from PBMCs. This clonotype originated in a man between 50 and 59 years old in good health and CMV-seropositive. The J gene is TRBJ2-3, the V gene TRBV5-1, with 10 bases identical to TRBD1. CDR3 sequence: CASSPGQGTDTQYF. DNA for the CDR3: TGCGCCAGCAGCCCGGGACAGGGGACAGATACGCAGTATTTT. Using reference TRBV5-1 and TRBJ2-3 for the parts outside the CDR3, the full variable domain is KAGVTQTPRYLIKTRGQQVTLSCSPISGHRSVSWYQQTPGQGLQFLFEYFSETQRNKGNFPGRFSGRQFSNSRSEMNVSTLELGDSALYLCASSPGQGTDTQYFGPGTRLTVL.